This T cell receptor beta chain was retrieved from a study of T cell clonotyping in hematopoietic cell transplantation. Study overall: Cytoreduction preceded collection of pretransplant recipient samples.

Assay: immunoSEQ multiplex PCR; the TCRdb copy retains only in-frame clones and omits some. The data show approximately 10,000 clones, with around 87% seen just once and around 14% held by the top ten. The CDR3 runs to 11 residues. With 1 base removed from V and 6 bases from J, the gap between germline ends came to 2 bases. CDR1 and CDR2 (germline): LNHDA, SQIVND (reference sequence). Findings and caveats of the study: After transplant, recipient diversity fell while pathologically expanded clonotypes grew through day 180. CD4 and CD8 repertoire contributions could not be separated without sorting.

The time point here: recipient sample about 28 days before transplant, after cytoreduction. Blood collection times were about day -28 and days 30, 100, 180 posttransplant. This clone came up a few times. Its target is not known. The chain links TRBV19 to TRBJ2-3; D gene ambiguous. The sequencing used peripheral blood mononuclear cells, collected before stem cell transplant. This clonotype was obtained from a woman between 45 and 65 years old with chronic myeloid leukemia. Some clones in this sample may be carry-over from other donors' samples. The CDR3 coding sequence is TGTGCCAGTAGTATAGGGGATACGCAGTATTTT. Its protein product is CASSIGDTQYF.